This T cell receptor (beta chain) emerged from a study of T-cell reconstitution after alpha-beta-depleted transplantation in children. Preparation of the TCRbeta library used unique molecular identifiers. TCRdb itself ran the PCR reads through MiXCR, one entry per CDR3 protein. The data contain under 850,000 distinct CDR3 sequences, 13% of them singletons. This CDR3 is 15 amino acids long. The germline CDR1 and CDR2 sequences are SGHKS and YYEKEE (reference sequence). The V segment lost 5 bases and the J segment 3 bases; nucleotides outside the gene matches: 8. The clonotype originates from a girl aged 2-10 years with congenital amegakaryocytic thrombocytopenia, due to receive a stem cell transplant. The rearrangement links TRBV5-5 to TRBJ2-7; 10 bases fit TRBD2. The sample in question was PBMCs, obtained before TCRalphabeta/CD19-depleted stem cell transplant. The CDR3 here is CASSFTGLANYEQYF. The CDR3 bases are TGTGCCAGCAGTTTCACGGGACTAGCGAACTACGAGCAGTACTTC.